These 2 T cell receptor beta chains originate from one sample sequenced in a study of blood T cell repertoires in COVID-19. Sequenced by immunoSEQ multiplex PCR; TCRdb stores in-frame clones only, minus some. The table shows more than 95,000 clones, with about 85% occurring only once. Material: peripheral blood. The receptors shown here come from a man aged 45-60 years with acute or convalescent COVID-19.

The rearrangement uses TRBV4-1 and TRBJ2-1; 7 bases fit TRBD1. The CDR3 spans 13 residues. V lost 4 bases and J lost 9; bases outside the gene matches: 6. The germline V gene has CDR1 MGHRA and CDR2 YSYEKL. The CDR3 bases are TGCGCCAGCAGCCTACAGGGGCGGAGTGAGCAGTTCTTC. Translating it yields CASSLQGRSEQFF.

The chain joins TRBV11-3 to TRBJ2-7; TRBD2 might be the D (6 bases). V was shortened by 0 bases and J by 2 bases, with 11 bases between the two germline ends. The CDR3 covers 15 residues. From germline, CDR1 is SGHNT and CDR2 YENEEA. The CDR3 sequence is CASSLEASDAYEQYF. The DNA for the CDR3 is TGTGCCAGCAGCTTAGAGGCTAGCGACGCCTACGAGCAGTACTTC.